This is a list of T cell receptor beta chains from one sample in a study of regulatory T cells in long-lasting Graves disease. MiXCR, run by TCRdb on the multiplex PCR reads, gives a single entry per CDR3 protein. The sample carries 350,000 to 450,000 distinct CDR3 sequences, 15% recorded once. Another study also made use of these data, one on T cells in Graves' hyperthyroidism and ophthalmopathy.

The sample in question was peripheral blood mononuclear cells (PBMCs), obtained at new diagnosis, from a patient treated with antithyroid drugs. These receptors originate from a woman aged 25 to 39 with Graves disease. The CDR3 runs from the conserved cysteine through the conserved F or W. The D gene is left open where the match is weak. Size is omitted from some rows. Given values are once, few, many or a class for expanded clones.

-	TRBV7-3	TRBJ1-1	few	TGTGCCAGCAGCTTCGGGACCGGCACTGAAGCTTTCTTT	CASSFGTGTEAFF
-	TRBV7-3	TRBJ2-3	many	TGTGCCAGCAGCAAATTTACGGGACCAACAACCGGCACAGATACGCAGTATTTT	CASSKFTGPTTGTDTQYF
TRBD1	TRBV19	TRBJ2-7	many	TGTGCCAGTAGTACGCGACAGGGGTGGCCCTACGAGCAGTACTTC	CASSTRQGWPYEQYF
TRBD1	TRBV7-9	TRBJ1-4	few	TGTGCCAGCAGCTTAGTGCTCGGACAGGCTAATGAAAAACTGTTTTTT	CASSLVLGQANEKLFF
-	TRBV6-1	TRBJ1-1	few	TGTGCCAGCAGTGAGACAGCTACGAACACTGAAGCTTTCTTT	CASSETATNTEAFF
-	TRBV24-1	TRBJ1-2	-	TGTGCCACCAGTGAAGACGGATATGGAGATGGCTACACCTTC	CATSEDGYGDGYTF
TRBD1	TRBV7-2	TRBJ2-6	many	TGTGCCAGCAGCTTAGCTTCCGGGACAGGGGCCCAAGGGGCCAACGTCCTGACTTTC	CASSLASGTGAQGANVLTF
TRBD1	TRBV7-2	TRBJ2-1	few	TGTGCCAGCAGGAGGACAGGGGGTAACAATGAGCAGTTCTTC	CASRRTGGNNEQFF
-	TRBV11-2	TRBJ1-2	many	TGTGCCAGCAGCCCCGTTTCAGGGGAATATGGCTACACCTTC	CASSPVSGEYGYTF
-	TRBV5-1	TRBJ1-1	many	TGCGCCAGCAGCGTTAGGGGACAGAACACTGAAGCTTTCTTT	CASSVRGQNTEAFF
TRBD2	TRBV20-1	TRBJ2-2	-	TGCAGTGCTAGAGGGGGACTAGCCGTAAACACCGGGGAGCTGTTTTTT	CSARGGLAVNTGELFF
-	TRBV28	TRBJ2-6	many	TGTGCCAGCAGTACCCTCCGACCCTCTGGGGCCAACGTCCTGACTTTC	CASSTLRPSGANVLTF
-	TRBV28	TRBJ2-2	few	TGTGCCAGCAGTACGCAACTGGTATCCGGGGAGCTGTTTTTT	CASSTQLVSGELFF
TRBD2	TRBV7-3	TRBJ2-1	-	TGTGCCAGCAGCCGACTAGCGGGATGGAACGATGAGCAGTTCTTC	CASSRLAGWNDEQFF